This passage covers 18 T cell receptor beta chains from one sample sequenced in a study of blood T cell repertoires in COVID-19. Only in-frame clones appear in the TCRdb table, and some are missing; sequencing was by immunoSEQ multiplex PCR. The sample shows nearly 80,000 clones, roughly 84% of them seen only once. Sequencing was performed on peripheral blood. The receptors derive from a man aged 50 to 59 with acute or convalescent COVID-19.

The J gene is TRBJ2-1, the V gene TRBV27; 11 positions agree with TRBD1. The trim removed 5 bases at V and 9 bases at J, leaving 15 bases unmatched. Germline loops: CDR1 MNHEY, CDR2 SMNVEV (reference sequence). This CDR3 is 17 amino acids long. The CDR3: CASSSFMEDRGHGEQFF. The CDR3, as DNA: TGTGCCAGCAGTAGCTTTATGGAGGACAGGGGGCATGGTGAGCAGTTCTTC.

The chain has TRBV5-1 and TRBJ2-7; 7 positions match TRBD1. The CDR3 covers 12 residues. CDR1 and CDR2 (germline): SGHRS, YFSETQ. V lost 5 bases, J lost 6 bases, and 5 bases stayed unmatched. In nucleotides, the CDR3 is TGCGCCAGCAGTCCAGACAGGGCCGAGCAGTACTTC. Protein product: CASSPDRAEQYF.

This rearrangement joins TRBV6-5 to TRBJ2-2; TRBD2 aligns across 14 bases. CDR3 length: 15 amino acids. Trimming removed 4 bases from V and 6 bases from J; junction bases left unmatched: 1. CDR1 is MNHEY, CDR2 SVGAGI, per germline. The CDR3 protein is CASSLTSGGAGELFF. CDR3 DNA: TGTGCCAGCAGTTTGACTAGCGGGGGGGCCGGGGAGCTGTTTTTT.

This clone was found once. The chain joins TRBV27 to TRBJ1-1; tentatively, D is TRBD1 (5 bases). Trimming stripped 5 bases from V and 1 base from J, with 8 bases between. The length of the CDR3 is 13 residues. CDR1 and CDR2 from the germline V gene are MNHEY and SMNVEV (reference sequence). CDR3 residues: CASSHDRNTEAFF. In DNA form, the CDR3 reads TGTGCCAGCAGTCACGACAGGAACACTGAAGCTTTCTTT.

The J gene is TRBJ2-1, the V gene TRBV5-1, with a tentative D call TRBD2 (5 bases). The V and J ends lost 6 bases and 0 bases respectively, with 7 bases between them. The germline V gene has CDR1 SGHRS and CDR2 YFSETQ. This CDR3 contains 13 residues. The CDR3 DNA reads TGCGCCAGCATAAGCGGCTCCTACAATGAGCAGTTCTTC. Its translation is CASISGSYNEQFF.

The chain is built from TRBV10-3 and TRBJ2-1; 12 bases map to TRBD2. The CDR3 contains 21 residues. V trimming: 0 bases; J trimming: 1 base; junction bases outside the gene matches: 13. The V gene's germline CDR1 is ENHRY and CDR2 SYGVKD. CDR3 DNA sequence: TGTGCCATCAGTGAGTCAACAAAGAAATCGACTAGCGGGAGTTCCTACAATGAGCAGTTCTTC. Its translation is CAISESTKKSTSGSSYNEQFF.

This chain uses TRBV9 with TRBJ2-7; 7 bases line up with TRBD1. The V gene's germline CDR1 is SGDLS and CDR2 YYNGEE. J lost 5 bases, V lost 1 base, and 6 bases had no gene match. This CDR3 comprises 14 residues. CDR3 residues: CASSVRQGWNEQYF. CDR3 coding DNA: TGTGCCAGCAGCGTAAGACAGGGCTGGAACGAGCAGTACTTC.

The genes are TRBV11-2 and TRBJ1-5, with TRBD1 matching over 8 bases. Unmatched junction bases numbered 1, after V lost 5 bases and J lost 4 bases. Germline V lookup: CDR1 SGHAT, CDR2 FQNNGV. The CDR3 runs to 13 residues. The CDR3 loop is CASSRTGNQPQHF. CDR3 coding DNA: TGTGCCAGCAGCCGGACAGGGAATCAGCCCCAGCATTTT.

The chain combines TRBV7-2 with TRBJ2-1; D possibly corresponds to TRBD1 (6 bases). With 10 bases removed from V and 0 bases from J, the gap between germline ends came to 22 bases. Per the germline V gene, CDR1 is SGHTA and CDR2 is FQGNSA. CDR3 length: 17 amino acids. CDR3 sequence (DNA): TGTGCCACCATGGGGGCCGCAGGGCTACGCTCCTACAATGAGCAGTTCTTC. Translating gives CATMGAAGLRSYNEQFF.

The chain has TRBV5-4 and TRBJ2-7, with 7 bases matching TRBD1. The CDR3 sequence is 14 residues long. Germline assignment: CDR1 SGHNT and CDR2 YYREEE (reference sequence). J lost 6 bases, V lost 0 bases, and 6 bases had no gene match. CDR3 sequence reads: CASSLGTDRAEQYF. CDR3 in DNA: TGTGCCAGCAGCTTGGGCACTGACAGGGCCGAGCAGTACTTC.

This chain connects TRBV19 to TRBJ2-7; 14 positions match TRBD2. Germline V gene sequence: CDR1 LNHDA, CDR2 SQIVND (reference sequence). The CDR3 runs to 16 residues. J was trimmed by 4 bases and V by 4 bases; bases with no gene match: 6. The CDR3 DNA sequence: TGTGCCAGTAGTAAAGGGACTAGCGGGAGTATGTACGAGCAGTACTTC. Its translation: CASSKGTSGSMYEQYF.

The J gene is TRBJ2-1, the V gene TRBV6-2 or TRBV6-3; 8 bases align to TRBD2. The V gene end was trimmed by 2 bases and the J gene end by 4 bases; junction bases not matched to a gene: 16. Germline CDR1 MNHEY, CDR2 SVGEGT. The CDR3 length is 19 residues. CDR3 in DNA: TGTGCCAGCAGTTACCCCTCACCCCGGCGGGAGGCCCCTTACAATGAGCAGTTCTTC. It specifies CASSYPSPRREAPYNEQFF.

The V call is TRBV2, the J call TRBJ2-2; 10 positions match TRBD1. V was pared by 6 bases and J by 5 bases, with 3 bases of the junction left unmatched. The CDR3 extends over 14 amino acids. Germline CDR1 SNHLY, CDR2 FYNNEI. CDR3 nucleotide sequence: TGTGCCAGCAGCAGGGACAGGGGTACCGGGGAGCTGTTTTTT. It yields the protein CASSRDRGTGELFF.

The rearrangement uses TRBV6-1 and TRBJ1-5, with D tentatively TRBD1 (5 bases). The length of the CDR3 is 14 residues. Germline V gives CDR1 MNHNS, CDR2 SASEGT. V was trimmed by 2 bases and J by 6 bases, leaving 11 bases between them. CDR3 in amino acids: CASSEQGKAQPQHF. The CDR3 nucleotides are TGTGCCAGCAGTGAACAGGGTAAGGCTCAGCCCCAGCATTTT.

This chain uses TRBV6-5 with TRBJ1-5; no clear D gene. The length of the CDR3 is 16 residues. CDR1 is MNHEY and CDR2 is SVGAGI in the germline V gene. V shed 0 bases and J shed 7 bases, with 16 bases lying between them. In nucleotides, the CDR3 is TGTGCCAGCAGTTACTCGTCGGCGGGTCTCCAACAGCCCCAGCATTTT. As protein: CASSYSSAGLQQPQHF.

The CDR3 spells CAIRGQGGPADTQYF. The CDR3, as DNA: TGTGCCATCAGAGGACAGGGGGGGCCTGCAGATACGCAGTATTTT. V usage is TRBV10-3 and J usage is TRBJ2-3, with 10 bases lining up with TRBD1. The CDR3 loop spans 15 amino acids. J was trimmed by 4 bases and V by 6 bases; bases with no gene match: 7. CDR1 is ENHRY and CDR2 is SYGVKD in the germline V gene.

DNA of the CDR3: TGCGCCAGCAGCCCCTCGATCAGGGAAGGAGATACGCAGTATTTT. Translation gives CASSPSIREGDTQYF. This rearrangement joins TRBV5-1 to TRBJ2-3, with TRBD1 as a possible D gene (5 bases). Trimming cost V 4 bases and J 5 bases, with 17 bases left between them. This CDR3 comprises 15 residues. Germline V gene lookup returns CDR1 SGHRS and CDR2 YFSETQ.

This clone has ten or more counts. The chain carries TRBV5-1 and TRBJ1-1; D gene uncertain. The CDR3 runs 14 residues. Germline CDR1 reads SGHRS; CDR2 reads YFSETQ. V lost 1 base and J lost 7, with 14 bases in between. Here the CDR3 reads CASSLLRGGSEAFF. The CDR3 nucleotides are TGCGCCAGCAGCTTGCTCAGAGGAGGGAGTGAAGCTTTCTTT.